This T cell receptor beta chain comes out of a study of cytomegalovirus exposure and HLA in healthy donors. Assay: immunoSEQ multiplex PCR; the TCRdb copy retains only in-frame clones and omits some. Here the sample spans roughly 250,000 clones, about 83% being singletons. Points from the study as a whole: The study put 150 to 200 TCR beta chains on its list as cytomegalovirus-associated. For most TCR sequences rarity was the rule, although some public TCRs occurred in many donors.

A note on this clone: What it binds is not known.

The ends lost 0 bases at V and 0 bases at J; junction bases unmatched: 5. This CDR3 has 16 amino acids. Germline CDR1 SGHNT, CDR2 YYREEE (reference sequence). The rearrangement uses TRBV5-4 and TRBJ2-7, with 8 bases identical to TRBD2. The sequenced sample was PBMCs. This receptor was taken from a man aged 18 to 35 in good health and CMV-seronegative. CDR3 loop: CASSLAPGGVSYEQYF. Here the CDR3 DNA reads TGTGCCAGCAGCTTGGCTCCCGGGGGGGTCTCCTACGAGCAGTACTTC.